The sequence of this T cell receptor beta chain was determined in a study of T cells in Graves' hyperthyroidism and ophthalmopathy. Germline V gene data show CDR1 as DFQATT and CDR2 as SNEGSKA (reference sequence). V was shortened by 8 bases and J by 1 base, with 20 bases between the two germline ends. The CDR3 extends over 15 amino acids. Thyroid ultrasound, orbital computed tomography, clinical symptoms, and serum thyroxine and TRAb underpinned diagnoses. It was RNA transcripts that yielded the amplified TCR beta CDR3 regions. First-round RT-PCR targeting the TCR CDR3 was performed with the HTBI primer set. TCRdb reprocessed the multiplex PCR reads with MiXCR, giving one entry per CDR3 protein. The table lists around 690,000 distinct CDR3 sequences, roughly 20% of them singletons. General observations from the study: Ophthalmopathy onset followed model prediction by a median approximately 5.9 months.

The table lists this clonotype with a few counts. Its antigen is currently unknown. The clonotype comes from a man aged 25 to 40 with Graves' ophthalmopathy. This rearrangement joins TRBV20-1 to TRBJ2-5; weak D call: TRBD1 (5 bases). Sequences were obtained from blood. The CDR3 nucleotides are TGCAGTTCAACCCCCCCCCAGGGAAGCCAAGAGACCCAGTACTTC. Protein sequence: CSSTPPQGSQETQYF.